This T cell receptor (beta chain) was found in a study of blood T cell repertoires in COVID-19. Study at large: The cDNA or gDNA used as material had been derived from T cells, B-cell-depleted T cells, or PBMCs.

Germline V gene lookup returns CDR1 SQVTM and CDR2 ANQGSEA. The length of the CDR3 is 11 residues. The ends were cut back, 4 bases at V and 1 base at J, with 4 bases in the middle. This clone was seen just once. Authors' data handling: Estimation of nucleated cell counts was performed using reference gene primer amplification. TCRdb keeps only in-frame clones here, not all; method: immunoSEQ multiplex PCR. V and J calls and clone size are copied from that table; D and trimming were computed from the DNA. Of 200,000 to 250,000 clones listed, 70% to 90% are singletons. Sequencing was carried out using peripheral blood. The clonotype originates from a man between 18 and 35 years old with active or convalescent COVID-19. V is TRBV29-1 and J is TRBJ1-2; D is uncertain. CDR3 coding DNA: TGCAGCGTTGTCAGTAACTATGGCTACACCTTC. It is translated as CSVVSNYGYTF.